This record covers a single T cell receptor beta chain. As yet, its antigen is unknown. Amplification used 60 Vbeta primers and 13 Jbeta primers. Methods used by the authors: A later analysis counted around 74 million unique TCR beta chains, some 12 million shared. Data came from immunoSEQ multiplex PCR; TCRdb stores just in-frame clones and leaves some out. The V and J calls and clone size are taken from that table; D and trimming were inferred from the DNA. The sample contains fewer than 90,000 clones, 70% to 80% of which appear only once. These data belong to a study of cytomegalovirus exposure and HLA in healthy donors. Study-level results: There were several of the most significant clusters that appeared linked to common viral pathogens in a later analysis. In a later analysis, TCR beta V- and J-gene trimming showed a link to a missense DCLRE1C variant. Per published accounts, TCR beta sequences correctly predicted the HLA-A and HLA-B alleles of most subjects.

The CDR3 consists of 14 residues. The germline V gene encodes CDR1 SGHAT and CDR2 FQNNGV. V lost 3 bases, J lost 2 bases, and 3 bases stayed unmatched. The chain employs TRBV11-2 and TRBJ1-2; 7 bases fit TRBD1. The sample consisted of PBMCs. The sequence was obtained from a man aged 25 to 40 in good health and CMV-seronegative. The CDR3 is CASSFGDRNYGYTF. CDR3 coding DNA: TGTGCCAGCAGCTTCGGGGACAGAAACTATGGCTACACCTTC.